There are a few counts of the clone carrying this T cell receptor (beta chain). Antigen specificity is unknown. TCRB transcripts that were expressed got sequenced, as all of the isolated RNA had been reverse transcribed. Profiling relied on immunoSEQ multiplex PCR, and the TCRdb table lists in-frame clones only, not all of them. Of 600,000 or so clones listed, roughly 12% were seen once; the top ten hold 0.095% to 0.15%. The sample originates from a study of beta chain features in type 1 diabetes. This CDR3 comprises 13 residues. Between the trimmed V and J ends, which lost 5 bases and 1 base, there was a span of 9 bases. Germline CDR1 reads SGDLS; CDR2 reads YYNGEE. General study points: TCRB CDR3s from Type 1 diabetes patients were moderately but significantly shorter in all four CD4+ subsets. Any HLA-type effect on TCRB rearrangement remained unresolved here.

Sequencing was done on a sample of naive CD4+ T cells from blood. The chain links TRBV9 to TRBJ2-5; D gene uncertain. This sequence originates from a man aged 25 to 40 with type 1 diabetes. The CDR3 loop is CASSTPPQETQYF. The CDR3 nucleotides read TGTGCCAGCAGTACACCCCCCCAAGAGACCCAGTACTTC.